The 2 T cell receptor beta chains given below trace back to one sample, sequenced in a study of T cells after yellow fever vaccination. TCRdb reanalysed the 5' RACE reads using MiXCR and keeps one entry per CDR3 protein. The sample has a few hundred thousand distinct CDR3 sequences, about a sixth seen once; the top ten hold 15% to 20%. The starting material was PBMCs, obtained 4 to 5 days after the first yellow fever vaccination. The receptors shown here come from a man younger than 30 who received the YFV17D yellow fever vaccine.

This sequence joins TRBV7-6 and TRBJ2-7, with 8 bases fitting TRBD2. CDR3 length equals 15 residues. The germline V gene encodes CDR1 SGHVS and CDR2 FNYEAQ. The J segment lost 7 bases and the V segment lost 1 base, leaving 9 bases of the junction unmatched. The CDR3 loop reads CASSLGAAGDGEQYF. DNA of the CDR3: TGTGCCAGCAGCTTAGGGGCAGCGGGGGACGGGGAGCAGTACTTC.

This rearrangement joins TRBV12-3 or TRBV12-4 to TRBJ1-1; D is undetermined. The CDR3 totals 12 residues. Between the trimmed V and J ends, which lost 5 bases and 3 bases, there was a span of 7 bases. In DNA, the CDR3 is TGTGCCAGCAGTAACGAGTACACTGAAGCTTTCTTT. Protein sequence: CASSNEYTEAFF.